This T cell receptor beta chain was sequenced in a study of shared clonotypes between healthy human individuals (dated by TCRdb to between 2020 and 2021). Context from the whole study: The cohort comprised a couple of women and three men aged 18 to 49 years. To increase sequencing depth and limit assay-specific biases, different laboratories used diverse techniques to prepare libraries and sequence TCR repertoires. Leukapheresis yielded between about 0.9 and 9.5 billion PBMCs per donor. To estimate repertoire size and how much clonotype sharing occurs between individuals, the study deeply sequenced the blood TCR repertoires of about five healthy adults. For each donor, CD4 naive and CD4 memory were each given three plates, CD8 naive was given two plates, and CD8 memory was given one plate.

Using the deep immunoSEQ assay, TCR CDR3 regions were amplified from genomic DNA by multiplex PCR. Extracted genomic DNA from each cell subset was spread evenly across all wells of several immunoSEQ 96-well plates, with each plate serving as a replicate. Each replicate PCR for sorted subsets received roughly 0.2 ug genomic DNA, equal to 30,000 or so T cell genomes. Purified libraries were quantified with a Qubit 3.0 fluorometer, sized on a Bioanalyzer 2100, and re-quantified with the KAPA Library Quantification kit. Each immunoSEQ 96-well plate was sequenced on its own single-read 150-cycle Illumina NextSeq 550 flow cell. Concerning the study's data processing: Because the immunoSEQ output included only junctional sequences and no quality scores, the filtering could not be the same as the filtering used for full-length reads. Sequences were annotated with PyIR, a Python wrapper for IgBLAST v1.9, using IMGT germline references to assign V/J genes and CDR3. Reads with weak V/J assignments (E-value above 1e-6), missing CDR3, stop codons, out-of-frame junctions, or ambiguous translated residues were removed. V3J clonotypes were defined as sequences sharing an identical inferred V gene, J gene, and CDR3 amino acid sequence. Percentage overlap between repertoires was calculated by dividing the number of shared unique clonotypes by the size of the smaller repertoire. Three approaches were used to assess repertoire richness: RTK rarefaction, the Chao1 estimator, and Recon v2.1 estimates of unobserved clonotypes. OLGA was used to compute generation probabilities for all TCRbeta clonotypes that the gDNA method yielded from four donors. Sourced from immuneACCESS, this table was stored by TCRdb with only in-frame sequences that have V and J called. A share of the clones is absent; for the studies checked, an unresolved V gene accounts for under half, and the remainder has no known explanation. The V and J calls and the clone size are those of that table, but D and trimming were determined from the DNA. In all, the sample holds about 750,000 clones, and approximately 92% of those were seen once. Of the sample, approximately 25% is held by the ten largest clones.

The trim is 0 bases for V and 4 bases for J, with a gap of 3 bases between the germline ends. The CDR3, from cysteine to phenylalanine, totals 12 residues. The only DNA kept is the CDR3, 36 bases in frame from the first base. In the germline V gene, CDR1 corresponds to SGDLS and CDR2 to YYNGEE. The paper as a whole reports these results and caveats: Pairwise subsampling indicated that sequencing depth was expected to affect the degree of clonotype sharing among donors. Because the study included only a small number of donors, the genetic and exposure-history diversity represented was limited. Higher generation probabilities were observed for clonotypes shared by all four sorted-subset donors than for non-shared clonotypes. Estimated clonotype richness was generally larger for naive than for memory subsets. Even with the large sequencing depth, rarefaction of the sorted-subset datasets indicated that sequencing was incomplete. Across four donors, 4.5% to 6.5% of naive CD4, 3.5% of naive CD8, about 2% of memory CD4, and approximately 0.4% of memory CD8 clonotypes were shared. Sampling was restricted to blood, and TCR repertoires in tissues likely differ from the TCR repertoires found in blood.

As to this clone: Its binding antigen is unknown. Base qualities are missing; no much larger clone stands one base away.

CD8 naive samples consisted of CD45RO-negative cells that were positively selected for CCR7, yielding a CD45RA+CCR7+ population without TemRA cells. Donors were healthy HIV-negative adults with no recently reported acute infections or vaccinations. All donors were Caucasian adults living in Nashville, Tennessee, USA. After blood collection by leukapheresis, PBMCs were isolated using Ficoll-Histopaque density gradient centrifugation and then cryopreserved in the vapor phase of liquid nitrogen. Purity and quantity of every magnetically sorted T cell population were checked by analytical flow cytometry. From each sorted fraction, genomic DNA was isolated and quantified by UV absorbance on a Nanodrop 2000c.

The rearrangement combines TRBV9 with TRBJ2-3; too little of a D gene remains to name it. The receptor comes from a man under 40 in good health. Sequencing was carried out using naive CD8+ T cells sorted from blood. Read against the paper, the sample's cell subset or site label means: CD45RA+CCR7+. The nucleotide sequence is TGTGCCAGCAGCGTAGCGCCAGATACGCAGTATTTT. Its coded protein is CASSVAPDTQYF.